This TCR beta chain was sequenced in a study of T cells in Graves' hyperthyroidism and ophthalmopathy. This clonotype was found many times. Thyroid ultrasound, orbital computed tomography, clinical symptoms, and serum thyroxine and TRAb underpinned diagnoses. Researchers took RNA transcripts and amplified the TCR beta CDR3 regions from them. Researchers ran a first-round RT-PCR on the TCR CDR3 using the HTBI primer set. Each CDR3 protein is one row after TCRdb ran MiXCR on the multiplex PCR reads. The sample lists a few hundred thousand distinct CDR3 sequences, 46% occurring once. Germline V gene sequence: CDR1 MGHRA, CDR2 YSYEKL. V was clipped by 1 base and J by 6 bases, with 13 bases between them. This CDR3 spans 15 amino acids.

What was sequenced was peripheral blood or thyroid tissue (not recorded which). The V gene is TRBV4-1, the J gene TRBJ1-5, with D possibly being TRBD1 (5 bases). This clonotype was obtained from an adult woman with Graves' disease, either hyperthyroidism or ophthalmopathy (not recorded which). The CDR3 nucleotides read TGCGCCAGCAGCCAAGTAAGGGGATACGGTCAGCCCCAGCATTTT. Protein sequence: CASSQVRGYGQPQHF.